The present entry profiles one T cell receptor (beta chain) with its context. What it recognizes is unknown. The data were taken from a study of T cell responses to AZD1222 COVID-19 vaccine. General study points: Vaccine-related CD4 TCRs covered spike, predominating at 160-218 and 743-854. No repertoire was sampled before or during the peak T cell response, only after it.

Data came from immunoSEQ multiplex PCR; TCRdb stores just in-frame clones and leaves some out. The repertoire holds about 88,000 clones, around 90% seen once, with about 2.2% in the top ten. The germline V gene has CDR1 SGDLS and CDR2 YYNGEE. The CDR3 runs 16 residues. The V gene lost 0 bases and the J gene lost 0 bases, with 9 bases spanning the gap. The clonotype was recovered from an adult in good health. The genes are TRBV9 and TRBJ2-2, with a tentative D call TRBD2 (5 bases). The sequencing here drew on peripheral blood, taken on day 0 of AZD1222 vaccination. The CDR3 DNA reads TGTGCCAGCAGCGTAGGGCGGGTTGCGAACACCGGGGAGCTGTTTTTT. Its translation: CASSVGRVANTGELFF.